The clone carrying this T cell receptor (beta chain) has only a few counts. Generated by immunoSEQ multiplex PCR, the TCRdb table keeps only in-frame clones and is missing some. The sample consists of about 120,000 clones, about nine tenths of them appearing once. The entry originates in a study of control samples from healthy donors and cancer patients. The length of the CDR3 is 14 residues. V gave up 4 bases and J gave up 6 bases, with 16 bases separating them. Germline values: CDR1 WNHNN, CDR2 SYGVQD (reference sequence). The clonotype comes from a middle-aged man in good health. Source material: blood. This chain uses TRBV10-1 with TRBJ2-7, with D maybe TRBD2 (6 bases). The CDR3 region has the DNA TGCGCCAGCAGTGCTAACGGGGGAGTGGGCGAGCAGTACTTC. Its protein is CASSANGGVGEQYF.